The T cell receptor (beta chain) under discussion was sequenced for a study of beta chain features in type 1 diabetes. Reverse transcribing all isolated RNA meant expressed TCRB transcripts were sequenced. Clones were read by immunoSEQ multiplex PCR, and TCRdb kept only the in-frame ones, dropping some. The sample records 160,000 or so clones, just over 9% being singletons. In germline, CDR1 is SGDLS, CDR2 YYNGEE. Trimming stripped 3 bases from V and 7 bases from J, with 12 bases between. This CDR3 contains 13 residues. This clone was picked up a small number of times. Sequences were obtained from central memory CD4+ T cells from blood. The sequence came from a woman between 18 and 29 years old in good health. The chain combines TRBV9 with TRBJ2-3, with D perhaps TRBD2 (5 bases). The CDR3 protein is CASSGPAENTQYF. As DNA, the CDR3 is TGTGCCAGCAGCGGTCCAGCGGAGAATACGCAGTATTTT. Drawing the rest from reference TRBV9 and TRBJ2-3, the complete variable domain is DSGVTQTPKHLITATGQRVTLRCSPRSGDLSVYWYQQSLDQGLQFLIQYYNGEERAKGNILERFSAQQFPDLHSELNLSSLELGDSALYFCASSGPAENTQYFGPGTRLTVL.